The clone carrying this T cell receptor (beta chain) was counted only a few times. The antigen remains unidentified. The record originates from a study of blood T cells in healthy people across ages. A J-beta primer mix and a sample-barcoded 5' primer were used in a second PCR of roughly 6 to 12 cycles. A template-switch adaptor with 12 random nucleotides tagged each cDNA molecule. MiXCR was run by TCRdb on the 5' RACE reads, yielding one entry per CDR3 protein. The sample contains roughly 1.5 million distinct CDR3 sequences, roughly two fifths of which appear only once. Germline values: CDR1 SGHTA, CDR2 FQGTGA. This CDR3 is built from 15 residues. The junction had 4 bases not matched to a gene; V was cut back by 1 base and J by 6 bases. Regarding the study as a whole: The long-lived group displayed more naive CD4+ cells, plus higher diversity, than the aged donors did. With naive T cell percentage, TCR beta diversity showed a strong correlation. The recorded TCR beta diversity per million T cells decreased in a roughly linear manner with age.

The chain couples TRBV7-3 to TRBJ2-1; 9 bases fit TRBD2. This TCR came from a woman aged 18-29 years in good health. The specimen sequenced was blood. In nucleotides, the CDR3 is TGTGCCAGCAGCTTAATGACTAGCGGACTCAATGAGCAGTTCTTC. Its translation is CASSLMTSGLNEQFF.